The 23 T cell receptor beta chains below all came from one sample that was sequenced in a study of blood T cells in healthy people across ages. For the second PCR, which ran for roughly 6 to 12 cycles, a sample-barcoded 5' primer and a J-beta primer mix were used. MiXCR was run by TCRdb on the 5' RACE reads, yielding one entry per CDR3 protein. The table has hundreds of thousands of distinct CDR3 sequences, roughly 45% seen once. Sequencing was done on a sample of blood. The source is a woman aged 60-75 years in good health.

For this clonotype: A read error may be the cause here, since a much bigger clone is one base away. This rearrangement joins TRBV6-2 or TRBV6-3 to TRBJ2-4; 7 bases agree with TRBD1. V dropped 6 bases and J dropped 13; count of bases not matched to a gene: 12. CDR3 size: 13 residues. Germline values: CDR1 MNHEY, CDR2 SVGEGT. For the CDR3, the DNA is TGTGCCAGCAGGACAGGGATCCTGATAGAGCAGTACTTC. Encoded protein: CASRTGILIEQYF.

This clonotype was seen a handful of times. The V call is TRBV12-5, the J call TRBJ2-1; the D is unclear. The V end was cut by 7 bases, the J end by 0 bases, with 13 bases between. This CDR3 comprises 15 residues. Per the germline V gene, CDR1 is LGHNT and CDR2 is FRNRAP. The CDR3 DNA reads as TGTGCTAGTGTCGCGGACGGTAGCTCCTACAATGAGCAGTTCTTC. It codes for CASVADGSSYNEQFF.

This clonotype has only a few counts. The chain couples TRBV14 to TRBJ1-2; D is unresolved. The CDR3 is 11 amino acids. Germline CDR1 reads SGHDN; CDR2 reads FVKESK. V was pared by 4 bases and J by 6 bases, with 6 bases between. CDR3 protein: CASSLLDGYTF. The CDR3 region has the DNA TGTGCCAGCAGCCTCCTCGATGGCTACACCTTC.

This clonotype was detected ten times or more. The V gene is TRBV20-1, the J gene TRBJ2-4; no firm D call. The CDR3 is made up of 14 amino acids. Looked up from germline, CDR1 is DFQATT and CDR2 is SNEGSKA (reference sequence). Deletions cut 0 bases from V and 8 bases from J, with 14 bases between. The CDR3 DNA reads TGCAGTGCTAGAGATACCCGCAGTTCGGACATTCAGTACTTC. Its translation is CSARDTRSSDIQYF.

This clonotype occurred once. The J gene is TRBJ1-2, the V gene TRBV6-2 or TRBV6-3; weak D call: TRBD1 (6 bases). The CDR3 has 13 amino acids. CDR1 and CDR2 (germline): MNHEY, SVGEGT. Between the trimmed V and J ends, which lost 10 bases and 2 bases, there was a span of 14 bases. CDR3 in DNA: TGTGCCACCCAAAAACAGGGCAACTATGGCTACACCTTC. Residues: CATQKQGNYGYTF.

The CDR3 DNA reads as TGTGCCAGCAGTCTCCAGGTGACTAGCGGGAGCACAGATACGCAGTATTTT. Residues: CASSLQVTSGSTDTQYF. The chain uses TRBV7-2 and TRBJ2-3, with 10 bases that match TRBD2. The trim removed 6 bases at V and 0 bases at J, leaving 9 bases unmatched. CDR1 and CDR2 from the germline V gene are SGHTA and FQGNSA. This CDR3 has 17 residues.

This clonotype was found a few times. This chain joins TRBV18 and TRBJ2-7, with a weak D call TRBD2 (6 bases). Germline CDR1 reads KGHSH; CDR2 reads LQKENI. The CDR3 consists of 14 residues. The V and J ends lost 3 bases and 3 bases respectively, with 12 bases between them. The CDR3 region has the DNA TGTGCCAGCTCACCGGGGGACTCCGGCTACGAGCAGTACTTC. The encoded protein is CASSPGDSGYEQYF.

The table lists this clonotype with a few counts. The CDR3 loop is CASSARNVFQETQYF. CDR3 in DNA: TGTGCCAGCAGCGCCCGGAACGTATTTCAAGAGACCCAGTACTTC. The chain combines TRBV9 with TRBJ2-5; D is undetermined. The CDR3 totals 15 residues. Germline-derived CDR1 and CDR2 are SGDLS and YYNGEE. Trimming took off 3 bases at V and 2 bases at J, with 14 bases between the two ends.

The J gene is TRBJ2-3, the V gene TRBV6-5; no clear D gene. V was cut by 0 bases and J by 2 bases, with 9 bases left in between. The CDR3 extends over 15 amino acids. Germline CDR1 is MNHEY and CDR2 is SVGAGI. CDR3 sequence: CASSYSKAPTDTQYF. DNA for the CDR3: TGTGCCAGCAGTTACTCGAAAGCGCCCACAGATACGCAGTATTTT.

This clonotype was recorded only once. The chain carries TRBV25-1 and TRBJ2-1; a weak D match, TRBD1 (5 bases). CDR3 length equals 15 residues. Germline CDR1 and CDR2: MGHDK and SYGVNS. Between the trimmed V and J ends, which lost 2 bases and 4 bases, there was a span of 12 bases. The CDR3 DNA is TGTGCCAGCAGTGAAAGTGACAGACAGTACAATGAGCAGTTCTTC. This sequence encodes CASSESDRQYNEQFF.

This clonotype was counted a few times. The CDR3 is CAVWTGEGSNYGYTF. The CDR3 DNA is TGTGCCGTTTGGACAGGGGAGGGATCCAACTATGGCTACACCTTC. V is TRBV12-3 or TRBV12-4 and J is TRBJ1-2; 9 bases match TRBD1. The junction had 12 bases not matched to a gene; V was cut back by 11 bases and J by 2 bases. This CDR3 contains 15 residues.

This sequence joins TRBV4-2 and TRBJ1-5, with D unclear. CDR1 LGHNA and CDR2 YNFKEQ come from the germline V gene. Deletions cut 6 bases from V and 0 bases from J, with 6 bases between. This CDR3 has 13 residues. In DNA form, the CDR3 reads TGTGCCAGCAGTATGTTTAGCAATCAGCCCCAGCATTTT. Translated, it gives CASSMFSNQPQHF.

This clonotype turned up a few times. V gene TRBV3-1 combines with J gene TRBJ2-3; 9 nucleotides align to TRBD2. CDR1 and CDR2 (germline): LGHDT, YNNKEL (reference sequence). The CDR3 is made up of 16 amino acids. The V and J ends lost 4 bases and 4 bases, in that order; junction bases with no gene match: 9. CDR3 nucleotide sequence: TGTGCCAGCAGCCCCTGGGGCGGGAGGGCTCCAGATACGCAGTATTTT. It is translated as CASSPWGGRAPDTQYF.

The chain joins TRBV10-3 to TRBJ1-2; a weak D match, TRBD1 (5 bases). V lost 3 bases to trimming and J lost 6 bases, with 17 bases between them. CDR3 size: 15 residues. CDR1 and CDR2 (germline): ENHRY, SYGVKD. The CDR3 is CAISEKARVGDGYTF. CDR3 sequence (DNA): TGTGCCATCAGTGAAAAGGCCAGGGTAGGAGATGGCTACACCTTC.

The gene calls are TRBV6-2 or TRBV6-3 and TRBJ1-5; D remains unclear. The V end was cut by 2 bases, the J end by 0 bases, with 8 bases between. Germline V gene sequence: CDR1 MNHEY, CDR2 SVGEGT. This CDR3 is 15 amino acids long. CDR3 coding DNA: TGTGCCAGCAGTTACGCGAGATATAGCAATCAGCCCCAGCATTTT. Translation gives CASSYARYSNQPQHF.

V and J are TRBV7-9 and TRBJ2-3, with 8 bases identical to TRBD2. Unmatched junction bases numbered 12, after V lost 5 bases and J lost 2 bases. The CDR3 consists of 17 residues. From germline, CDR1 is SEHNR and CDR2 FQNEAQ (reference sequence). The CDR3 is CASSPQLAGSFTDTQYF. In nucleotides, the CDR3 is TGTGCCAGCAGCCCACAATTAGCGGGATCCTTCACAGATACGCAGTATTTT.

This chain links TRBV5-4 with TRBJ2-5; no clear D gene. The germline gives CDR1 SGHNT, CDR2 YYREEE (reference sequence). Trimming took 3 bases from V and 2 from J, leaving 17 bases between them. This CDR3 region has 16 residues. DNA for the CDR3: TGTGCCAGCAGCTCTACGAACGCCGATTCTCAAGAGACCCAGTACTTC. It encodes CASSSTNADSQETQYF.

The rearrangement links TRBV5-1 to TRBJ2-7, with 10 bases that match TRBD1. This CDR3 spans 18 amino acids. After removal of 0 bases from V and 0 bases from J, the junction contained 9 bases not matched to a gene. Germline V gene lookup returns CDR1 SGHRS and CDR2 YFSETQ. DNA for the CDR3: TGCGCCAGCAGCTTGGGGGAACTAAGGACAGGGGGCTCCTACGAGCAGTACTTC. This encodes CASSLGELRTGGSYEQYF.

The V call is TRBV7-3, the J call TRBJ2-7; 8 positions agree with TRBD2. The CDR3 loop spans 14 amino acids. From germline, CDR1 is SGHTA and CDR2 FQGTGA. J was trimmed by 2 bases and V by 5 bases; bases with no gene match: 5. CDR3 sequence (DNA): TGTGCCAGCAGCGTAAGCGGGGGTACCTACGAGCAGTACTTC. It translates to CASSVSGGTYEQYF.

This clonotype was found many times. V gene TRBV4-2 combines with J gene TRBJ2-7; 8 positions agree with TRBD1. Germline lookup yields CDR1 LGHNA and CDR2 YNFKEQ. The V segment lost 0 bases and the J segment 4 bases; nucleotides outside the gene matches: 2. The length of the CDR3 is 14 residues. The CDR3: CASSQDDRGYEQYF. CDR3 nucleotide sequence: TGTGCCAGCAGCCAAGATGACAGGGGTTACGAGCAGTACTTC.

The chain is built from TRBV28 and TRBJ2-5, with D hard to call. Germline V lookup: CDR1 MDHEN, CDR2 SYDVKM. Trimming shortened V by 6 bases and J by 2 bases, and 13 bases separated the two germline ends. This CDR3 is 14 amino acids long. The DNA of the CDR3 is TGTGCCAGCAGCCCCGGTTCTAAGCAAGAGACCCAGTACTTC. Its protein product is CASSPGSKQETQYF.

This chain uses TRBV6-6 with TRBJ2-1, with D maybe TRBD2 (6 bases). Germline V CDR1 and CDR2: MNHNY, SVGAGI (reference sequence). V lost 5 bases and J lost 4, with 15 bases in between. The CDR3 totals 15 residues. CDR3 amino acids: CASSRIGTLYNEQFF. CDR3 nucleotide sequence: TGTGCCAGCAGTCGAATCGGGACTTTATACAATGAGCAGTTCTTC.

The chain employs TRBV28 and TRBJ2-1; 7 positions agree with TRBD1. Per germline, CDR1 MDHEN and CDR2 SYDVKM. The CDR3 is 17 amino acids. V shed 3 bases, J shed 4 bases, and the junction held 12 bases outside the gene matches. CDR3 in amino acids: CASSLSGSAGGYNEQFF. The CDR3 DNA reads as TGTGCCAGCAGTTTGTCCGGTAGTGCAGGGGGTTACAATGAGCAGTTCTTC.